This entry features one T cell receptor beta chain sequence. What it recognizes is unknown. The sample belongs to a study of graft-versus-host responses after intestinal transplantation. Across the study: Anti-thymocyte globulin served as induction for all recipients, who then took tacrolimus and steroids for roughly 3 years.

General observations from the study: Peak levels of circulating GvH clones tracked with early post-transplant HvG declines. GvH clones were found in recipient marrow; some appeared first in ileum or blood.

Libraries were prepared by immunoSEQ multiplex PCR; TCRdb keeps only in-frame clonotypes and omits some of them. The sample shows around 100,000 clones, 90% to 95% of them seen only once. Germline V CDR1 and CDR2: MDHEN, SYDVKM. Deletions cut 2 bases from V and 4 bases from J, with 9 bases between. CDR3 size: 14 residues. This receptor was obtained from a human donor who was the organ donor for an intestinal transplant. The input for sequencing was unstimulated CD4+ T cells sorted from spleen or lymph node cells, taken before transplant. The chain combines TRBV28 with TRBJ1-3; D is uncertain. The CDR3 is CASSLRRVGNTIYF. CDR3 nucleotide sequence: TGTGCCAGCAGTTTACGGAGGGTAGGAAACACCATATATTTT. Combining the CDR3 with reference TRBV28 and TRBJ1-3 gives the whole variable domain DVKVTQSSRYLVKRTGEKVFLECVQDMDHENMFWYRQDPGLGLRLIYFSYDVKMKEKGDIPEGYSVSREKKERFSLILESASTNQTSMYLCASSLRRVGNTIYFGEGSWLTVV.